This T cell receptor (beta chain) is from a study of blood T cells in healthy people across ages. The second PCR ran roughly 6 to 11 cycles with a sample-barcoded 5' primer and J-beta primers. Each CDR3 protein gets one entry after TCRdb re-called the 5' RACE reads with MiXCR. The sample comprises around 1.5 million distinct CDR3 sequences, around 36% of which are singletons, and 11% rests with the top ten. This TCR was recovered from a woman under 40 in good health. Input material: blood.

The CDR3 is CASSYSLGQGRPYGQYF. Here the CDR3 DNA reads TGTGCCAGCAGTTACTCTCTTGGACAGGGGCGACCCTACGGGCAGTACTTC. The chain employs TRBV6-2 or TRBV6-3 and TRBJ2-5, with 9 bases lining up with TRBD1. With 0 bases clipped from V and 11 bases from J, the junction kept 16 bases outside the gene matches. Germline V lookup: CDR1 MNHEY, CDR2 SVGEGT. The CDR3 runs 17 residues.